The present T cell receptor (beta chain) was sequenced within a study of CD8 T cells in ankylosing spondylitis. General study results and limits: Matched ankylosing spondylitis synovial fluid reportedly showed significant enrichment of disease-linked clones. Earlier authors reported some of these motif variants in reactive arthritis synovial fluid and blood.

TCRdb itself ran the 5' RACE reads through MiXCR, one entry per CDR3 protein. The profile shows 350,000 or so distinct CDR3 sequences, 14% to 15% of them singletons. The CDR3 spans 16 residues. The germline CDR1 and CDR2 sequences are KGHSH and LQKENI. The V gene lost 2 bases and the J gene lost 0 bases, with 12 bases spanning the gap. Note on this clonotype: Its antigen is not identified.

The chain combines TRBV18 with TRBJ2-3; D possibly corresponds to TRBD2 (5 bases). The source of this sequence is a male donor with ankylosing spondylitis or in good health (not recorded which). Specimen: blood, either unsorted or a sorted T cell fraction (not recorded which). CDR3 DNA: TGTGCCAGCTCACCAAGGAGCGGAGCTAGCACAGATACGCAGTATTTT. It encodes CASSPRSGASTDTQYF.